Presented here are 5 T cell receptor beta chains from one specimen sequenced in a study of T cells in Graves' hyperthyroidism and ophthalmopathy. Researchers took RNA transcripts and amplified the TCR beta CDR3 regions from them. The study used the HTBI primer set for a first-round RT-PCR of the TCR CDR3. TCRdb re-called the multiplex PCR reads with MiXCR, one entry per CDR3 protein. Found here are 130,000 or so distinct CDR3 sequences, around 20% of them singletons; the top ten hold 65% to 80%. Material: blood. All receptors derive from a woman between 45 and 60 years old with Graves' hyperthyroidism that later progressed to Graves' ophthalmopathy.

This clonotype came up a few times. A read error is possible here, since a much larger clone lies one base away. CDR3 sequence reads: CASTTSTEFYSYEQFF. CDR3 nucleotides: TGTGCCAGCACGACTAGCACCGAATTTTACTCCTACGAGCAGTTCTTC. The chain couples TRBV28 to TRBJ2-7; 7 bases line up with TRBD2. The DNA end favors TRBJ2-1, so the J call may be wrong. There are 16 residues in the CDR3. Germline V gene lookup returns CDR1 MDHEN and CDR2 SYDVKM.

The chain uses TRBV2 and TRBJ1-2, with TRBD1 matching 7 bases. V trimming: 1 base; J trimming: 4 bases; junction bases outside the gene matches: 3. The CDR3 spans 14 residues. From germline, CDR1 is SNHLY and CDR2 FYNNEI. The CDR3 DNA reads TGTGCCAGCAGTGAAGGCAGGGGGGCCTATGGCTACACCTTC. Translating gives CASSEGRGAYGYTF.

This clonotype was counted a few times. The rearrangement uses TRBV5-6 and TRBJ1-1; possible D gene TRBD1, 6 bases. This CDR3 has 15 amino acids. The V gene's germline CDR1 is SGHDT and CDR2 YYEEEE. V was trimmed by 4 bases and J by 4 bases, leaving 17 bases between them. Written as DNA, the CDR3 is TGTGCCAGCAGCGGTGCAGGGGCGGTTGGCACTGAAGCTTTCTTT. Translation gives CASSGAGAVGTEAFF.

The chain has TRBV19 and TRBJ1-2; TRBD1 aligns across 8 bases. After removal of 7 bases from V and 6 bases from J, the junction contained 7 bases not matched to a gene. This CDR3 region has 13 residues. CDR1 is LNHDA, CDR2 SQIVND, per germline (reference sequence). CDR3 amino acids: CASMTTGGHGYTF. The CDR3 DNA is TGTGCCAGTATGACTACAGGGGGTCATGGCTACACCTTC.

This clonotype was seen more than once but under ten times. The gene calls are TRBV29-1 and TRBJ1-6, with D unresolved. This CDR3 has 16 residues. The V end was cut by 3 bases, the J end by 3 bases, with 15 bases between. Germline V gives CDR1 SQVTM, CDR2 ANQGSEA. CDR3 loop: CSVDGRPGIYNSPLHF. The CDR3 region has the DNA TGCAGCGTTGACGGCCGGCCGGGGATCTATAATTCACCCCTCCACTTT.